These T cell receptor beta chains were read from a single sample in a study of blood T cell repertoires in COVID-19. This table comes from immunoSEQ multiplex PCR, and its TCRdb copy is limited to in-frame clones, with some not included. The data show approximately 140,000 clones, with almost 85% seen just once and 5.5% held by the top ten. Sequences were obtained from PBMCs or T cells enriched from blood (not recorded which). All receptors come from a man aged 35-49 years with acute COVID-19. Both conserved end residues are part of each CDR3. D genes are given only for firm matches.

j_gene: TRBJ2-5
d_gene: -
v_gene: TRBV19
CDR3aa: CASSTQGLRQETQYF

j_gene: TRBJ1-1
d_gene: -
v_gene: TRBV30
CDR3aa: CAWSRGGLDTEAFF

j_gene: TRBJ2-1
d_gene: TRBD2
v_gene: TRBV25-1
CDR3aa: CASSGASGGLDEQFF

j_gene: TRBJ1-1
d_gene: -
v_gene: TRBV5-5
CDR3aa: CASSWSATNTEAFF

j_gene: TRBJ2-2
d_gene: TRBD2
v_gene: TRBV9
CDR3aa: CASSVGGSGNGAGELFF

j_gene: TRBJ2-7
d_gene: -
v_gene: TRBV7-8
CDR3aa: CASSSNQGPGFYEQYF

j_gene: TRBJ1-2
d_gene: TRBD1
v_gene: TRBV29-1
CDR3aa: CSGGQGKGYTF

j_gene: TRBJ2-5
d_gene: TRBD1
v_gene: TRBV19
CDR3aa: CASSGQGLQETQYF

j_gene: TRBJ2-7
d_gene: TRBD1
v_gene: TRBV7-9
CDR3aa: CASSEGDSAFYEQYF

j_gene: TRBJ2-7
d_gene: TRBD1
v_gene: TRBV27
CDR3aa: CASSPRRQGSSYEQYF

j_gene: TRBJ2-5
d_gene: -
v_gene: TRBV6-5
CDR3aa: CASSRGGRQETQYF

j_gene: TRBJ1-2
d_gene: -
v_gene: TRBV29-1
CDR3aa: CSVDPGSGVSGYTF

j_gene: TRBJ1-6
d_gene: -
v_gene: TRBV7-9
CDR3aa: CASSSGPRVHNSPLHF

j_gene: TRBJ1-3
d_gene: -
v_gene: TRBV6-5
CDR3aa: CASSKGYTIYF

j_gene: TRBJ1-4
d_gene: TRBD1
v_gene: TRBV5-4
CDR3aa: CASSLDRGSEKLFF

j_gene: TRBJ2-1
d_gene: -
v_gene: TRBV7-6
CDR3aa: CASSLVGLMDEQFF